This T cell receptor beta chain was sequenced during a study of CD8 T cells in ankylosing spondylitis. Study-wide results and limits: Reportedly, significant enrichment of disease-linked clones occurred in matched ankylosing spondylitis synovial fluid. Fewer than ten highly homologous variants made up a TCR beta motif that seemed to typify ankylosing spondylitis blood.

Regarding this clonotype: Its antigen is unknown.

Germline loops: CDR1 SNHLY, CDR2 FYNNEI. CDR3 length equals 15 residues. Trimming took 3 bases from V and 1 from J, leaving 13 bases between them. In making TCR beta libraries, quantitative 5'-RACE with molecular barcodes was used. MiXCR, run by TCRdb on the 5' RACE reads, gives a single entry per CDR3 protein. The sample includes 300,000 to 350,000 distinct CDR3 sequences, about 14% of them seen just once. The TCR sequence derives from a male donor with ankylosing spondylitis or in good health (not recorded which). This rearrangement joins TRBV2 to TRBJ2-7, with D perhaps matching TRBD1 or TRBD2 (5 bases each). Sequenced input: blood, either unsorted or a sorted T cell fraction (not recorded which). As DNA, the CDR3 is TGTGCCAGCAGTGAGGGAGCCAGGGCTTCCTACGAGCAGTACTTC. Its protein is CASSEGARASYEQYF.